Presented here are 25 T cell receptor beta chains from one specimen sequenced in a study of regulatory T cells in long-lasting Graves disease. Sequencing libraries for TCR beta were prepared with iRepertoire HTBI primers and Arm-PCR of CDR3 regions. From the multiplex PCR reads, TCRdb called clonotypes with MiXCR, one entry per CDR3 protein. The top ten hold 10% to 15% of the sample, which has approximately 440,000 distinct CDR3 sequences, about 17% seen once. The time point here: newly diagnosed GD, antithyroid drugs for less than 3 months. TCR sequences were obtained from RNA taken from PBMCs. The data were also submitted as part of a second study, on T cells in Graves' hyperthyroidism and ophthalmopathy.

The specimen comprised peripheral blood mononuclear cells (PBMCs), sampled at new diagnosis, from a patient treated with antithyroid drugs. The receptors shown here come from a man aged 35-49 years with Graves disease.

In this sample, this clonotype turned up many times. The rearrangement joins TRBV28 to TRBJ2-1, with 8 bases that match TRBD2. V lost 4 bases, J lost 6 bases, and 11 bases stayed unmatched. CDR1 and CDR2 (germline): MDHEN, SYDVKM. The CDR3 contains 16 residues. CDR3 loop: CASSSPFAGGGNEQFF. In nucleotides, the CDR3 is TGTGCCAGCAGTTCCCCCTTCGCGGGGGGCGGCAATGAGCAGTTCTTC.

V gene TRBV5-8 combines with J gene TRBJ2-2, with TRBD1 matching 12 bases. Trimming took 4 bases from V and 5 from J; bases not matched to a gene: 6. This CDR3 contains 16 residues. Germline values: CDR1 SGHTS, CDR2 YDEGEE. CDR3 sequence reads: CASSKGTGGLTGELFF. CDR3 coding DNA: TGTGCCAGCAGCAAAGGGACAGGGGGCTTAACCGGGGAGCTGTTTTTT.

This clonotype was seen many times. The chain has TRBV20-1 and TRBJ2-3; 9 nucleotides align to TRBD2. The germline CDR1 and CDR2 sequences are DFQATT and SNEGSKA (reference sequence). After removal of 5 bases from V and 0 bases from J, the junction contained 9 bases not matched to a gene. This CDR3 is 16 amino acids long. The CDR3 loop is CSAPRWREGSTDTQYF. The CDR3 DNA reads TGCAGTGCTCCACGGTGGCGGGAGGGCAGCACAGATACGCAGTATTTT.

This clonotype was seen only a few times. J is TRBJ1-2 and V is TRBV20-1, with 9 bases aligning to TRBD1. Germline V gene data show CDR1 as DFQATT and CDR2 as SNEGSKA (reference sequence). Trimming cost V 6 bases and J 4 bases; bases outside gene matches: 15. The CDR3 runs 16 residues. The CDR3 loop is CSAVNSGQGKSYGYTF. The CDR3 DNA reads as TGCAGTGCCGTAAATTCGGGACAGGGAAAATCCTATGGCTACACCTTC.

The chain has TRBV7-9 and TRBJ1-1; 9 positions match TRBD1. The V gene end was trimmed by 1 base and the J gene end by 4 bases; junction bases not matched to a gene: 4. Germline CDR1 SEHNR, CDR2 FQNEAQ (reference sequence). This CDR3 comprises 15 residues. The CDR3 loop is CASSLVDRGGTEAFF. CDR3 coding DNA: TGTGCCAGCAGCTTAGTGGACAGGGGTGGCACTGAAGCTTTCTTT.

This clonotype was found many times. The chain has TRBV6-1 and TRBJ2-1; 13 nucleotides match TRBD2. J lost 14 bases, V lost 2 bases, and 9 bases had no gene match. Germline lookup yields CDR1 MNHNS and CDR2 SASEGT. The CDR3 consists of 15 residues. The CDR3 DNA reads as TGTGCCAGCAGTGAAACAACTAGCGGGAGGGCCCTCGAGTTCTTC. Its protein is CASSETTSGRALEFF.

The chain links TRBV4-2 to TRBJ2-1; 9 bases line up with TRBD2. Germline lookup yields CDR1 LGHNA and CDR2 YNFKEQ. V trimming: 4 bases; J trimming: 8 bases; junction bases outside the gene matches: 6. The length of the CDR3 is 14 residues. CDR3 nucleotide sequence: TGTGCCAGCAGCCCCGCGAGCGGGAGGTATGAGCAGTTCTTC. The encoded protein is CASSPASGRYEQFF.

This clonotype was seen a handful of times. The chain is built from TRBV4-1 and TRBJ2-2; tentatively, D is TRBD1 (6 bases). CDR3 size: 16 residues. The germline V and J ends were trimmed by 1 base and 5 bases, with 14 bases remaining between them. The germline V gene encodes CDR1 MGHRA and CDR2 YSYEKL. The CDR3 DNA is TGCGCCAGCAGCCAAGGTTCCAGGGGCAGGACCGGGGAGCTGTTTTTT. It codes for CASSQGSRGRTGELFF.

The chain's CDR3 is CSARGTRSYEQYF. The CDR3 DNA sequence: TGCAGTGCTAGGGGGACTAGATCCTACGAGCAGTACTTC. This rearrangement joins TRBV20-1 to TRBJ2-7; the match to TRBD2 covers 8 bases. V lost 3 bases, J lost 1 base, and 2 bases stayed unmatched. The CDR3 has 13 residues. CDR1 is DFQATT and CDR2 is SNEGSKA in the germline V gene (reference sequence).

This clonotype was recorded many times. An end of the junction does not agree with germline; a read error may underlie this. In nucleotides, the CDR3 is TGTGCCAGCACAAACGGACAGGGGGGCACCGGAGAGCTGTTTTTT. This translates into CASTNGQGGTGELFF. V and J are TRBV27 and TRBJ2-2; 10 positions match TRBD1. CDR1 is MNHEY and CDR2 is SMNVEV in the germline V gene (reference sequence). The CDR3 contains 15 residues.

In this sample, this clonotype turned up many times. V usage is TRBV5-1 and J usage is TRBJ1-2; 12 bases align to TRBD1. The CDR3 covers 15 residues. Trimming removed 3 bases from V and 6 bases from J; junction bases left unmatched: 6. The germline V gene has CDR1 SGHRS and CDR2 YFSETQ. The CDR3 coding sequence is TGCGCCAGCAGCTGGGACAGGGGGCGAGTAGATGGCTACACCTTC. This encodes CASSWDRGRVDGYTF.

There are many counts of this clonotype. The chain links TRBV2 to TRBJ2-7; D call uncertain. Trimming shortened V by 4 bases and J by 3 bases, and 10 bases separated the two germline ends. This CDR3 spans 13 amino acids. Germline CDR1 SNHLY, CDR2 FYNNEI. The CDR3 is CASSADQLYEQYF. The CDR3 nucleotides read TGTGCCAGCAGTGCGGACCAGCTCTACGAGCAGTACTTC.

Many counts were recorded for this clonotype. V is TRBV7-3 and J is TRBJ2-2, with 8 bases that match TRBD2. This CDR3 spans 14 amino acids. Germline V gene data show CDR1 as SGHTA and CDR2 as FQGTGA. V lost 6 bases, J lost 4 bases, and 4 bases stayed unmatched. The CDR3 region has the DNA TGTGCCAGCAGACCTAGCGGGCTCACCGGGGAGCTGTTTTTT. Amino acid sequence: CASRPSGLTGELFF.

This clonotype was found many times. The chain uses TRBV28 and TRBJ2-1; tentatively, D is TRBD1 (6 bases). The V gene lost 5 bases and the J gene lost 9 bases, with 17 bases spanning the gap. The germline gives CDR1 MDHEN, CDR2 SYDVKM. The CDR3 consists of 14 residues. The CDR3 protein is CASSSQGYSGEQFF. The CDR3 DNA reads TGTGCCAGCAGTAGTCAGGGGTATAGTGGTGAGCAGTTCTTC.

This clonotype has only a few counts. The V and J genes are TRBV29-1 and TRBJ1-3; D remains unclear. V was trimmed by 7 bases and J by 4 bases, leaving 8 bases between them. The CDR3 is made up of 11 amino acids. Germline V gene data show CDR1 as SQVTM and CDR2 as ANQGSEA. In nucleotides, the CDR3 is TGCAGCGCCAAATTGGGAAACACCATATATTTT. As protein: CSAKLGNTIYF.

The chain combines TRBV7-8 with TRBJ2-5; 7 positions agree with TRBD2. Losses at the gene ends were 3 bases for V and 3 bases for J; bases not matched to a gene: 10. Germline V gene sequence: CDR1 SGHVS, CDR2 FQNEAQ. This CDR3 has 16 residues. The CDR3 is CASSLVGGRVEETQYF. The CDR3 coding sequence is TGTGCCAGCAGCTTGGTTGGCGGGAGAGTGGAAGAGACCCAGTACTTC.

This clonotype was counted ten times or more. This chain uses TRBV30 with TRBJ1-1, with D unclear. The V gene's germline CDR1 is GTSNPN and CDR2 SVGIG (reference sequence). This CDR3 spans 12 amino acids. Trimming shortened V by 2 bases and J by 1 base, and 5 bases separated the two germline ends. The CDR3 DNA reads as TGTGCCTGGAGTTCAGAGAACACTGAAGCTTTCTTT. Protein: CAWSSENTEAFF.

The rearrangement links TRBV19 to TRBJ1-5; D uncertain. CDR3 length: 14 amino acids. CDR1 is LNHDA and CDR2 is SQIVND in the germline V gene (reference sequence). Trimming cost V 3 bases and J 4 bases, with 10 bases left between them. The chain's CDR3 is CASSIRNRNQPQHF. The DNA of the CDR3 is TGTGCCAGTAGTATCCGGAACCGGAATCAGCCCCAGCATTTT. The variable domain in full, completed from reference TRBV19 and TRBJ1-5, reads DGGITQSPKYLFRKEGQNVTLSCEQNLNHDAMYWYRQDPGQGLRLIYYSQIVNDFQKGDIAEGYSVSREKKESFPLTVTSAQKNPTAFYLCASSIRNRNQPQHFGDGTRLSIL.

In its sample, this clonotype was seen a few times. The rearrangement uses TRBV7-6 and TRBJ1-4, with 7 nucleotides matching TRBD1. The V segment lost 5 bases and the J segment 8 bases; nucleotides outside the gene matches: 11. In germline, CDR1 is SGHVS, CDR2 FNYEAQ. The CDR3 covers 15 residues. Written as DNA, the CDR3 is TGTGCCAGCAGCCAAACCGGGACAGTAGACGAAAAACTGTTTTTT. This encodes CASSQTGTVDEKLFF.

This clonotype has ten or more counts. The chain uses TRBV28 and TRBJ1-5, with D hard to call. V lost 5 bases, J lost 6 bases, and 8 bases lay in between. CDR1 and CDR2 from the germline V gene are MDHEN and SYDVKM. CDR3 length: 12 residues. The CDR3 spells CASSDGFQPQHF. CDR3 DNA: TGTGCCAGCAGTGACGGATTTCAGCCCCAGCATTTT.

This clonotype was seen a handful of times. The chain joins TRBV12-3 or TRBV12-4 to TRBJ2-1; D might be TRBD1 or TRBD2, each matching 6 bases. Trimming stripped 6 bases from V and 5 bases from J, with 14 bases between. This CDR3 spans 14 amino acids. Here the CDR3 reads CASSTLGGHNEQFF. Here the CDR3 DNA reads TGTGCCAGCAGCACGTTGGGGGGCCACAATGAGCAGTTCTTC.

Ten or more counts support this clonotype. V usage is TRBV28 and J usage is TRBJ1-3; no definite D call. From germline, CDR1 is MDHEN and CDR2 SYDVKM. V gave up 4 bases and J gave up 2 bases, with 6 bases separating them. CDR3 length: 13 amino acids. The CDR3 region is CASSSLTGNTIYF. CDR3 nucleotides: TGTGCCAGCAGTTCTTTAACTGGAAACACCATATATTTT.

This chain links TRBV29-1 with TRBJ1-3; no clear D. Germline V gene data show CDR1 as SQVTM and CDR2 as ANQGSEA. V dropped 3 bases and J dropped 0 bases, with 9 bases sitting between them. The CDR3 runs 14 residues. The CDR3 nucleotides are TGCAGCGTTGAGAAGCTCAGCTCTGGAAACACCATATATTTT. It yields the protein CSVEKLSSGNTIYF. The full variable domain, in which reference TRBV29-1 and TRBJ1-3 provide the parts outside the CDR3, is SAVISQKPSRDICQRGTSLTIQCQVDSQVTMMFWYRQQPGQSLTLIATANQGSEATYESGFVIDKFPISRPNLTFSTLTVSNMSPEDSSIYLCSVEKLSSGNTIYFGEGSWLTVV.

This clonotype was seen many times. This chain links TRBV18 with TRBJ2-1, with 7 bases identical to TRBD2. CDR1 is KGHSH, CDR2 LQKENI, per germline. The length of the CDR3 is 15 residues. Trimming took 3 bases from V and 4 from J; bases not matched to a gene: 6. For the CDR3, the DNA is TGTGCCAGCTCACCCGGGGCTAGCGGTTACAATGAGCAGTTCTTC. It yields the protein CASSPGASGYNEQFF.

In this sample, this clonotype turned up many times. The rearrangement uses TRBV6-2 or TRBV6-3 and TRBJ2-1; D gene unclear. CDR1 and CDR2 from the germline V gene are MNHEY and SVGEGT. V lost 0 bases, J lost 10 bases, and 10 bases lay in between. The CDR3 has 13 amino acids. Here the CDR3 DNA reads TGTGCCAGCAGTTACTCACTGGCTACGGAGCAGTTCTTC. Its protein product is CASSYSLATEQFF.